The entry below describes one T cell receptor (beta chain). This clone was seen ten or more times. The specificity of this receptor is unknown. No base quality information exists; no much larger clone differs at one position. This same CDR3 is encoded by further DNA sequences in the sample. This sample is drawn from a study of metastatic and nonmetastatic thyroid tumors (dated by TCRdb to the early 2020s). Regarding the complete study: Repertoires were compared across peripheral blood and tumor or nodule tissue samples from malignant and benign thyroid patients. Results the study describes overall, beyond this receptor: TCR beta diversity was reported as significantly higher in malignant tumors than in benign nodules, in both blood and tumor samples.

None of the patients had been given any treatment before thyroid surgery. Using T-cell receptor beta sequencing, the study looked back at clinical samples from patients collected from the early 2010s to the late 2010s. The library relied on PCR. Instrument used: Illumina HiSeq 4000. High-throughput sequencing was used to profile the TCR beta-chain CDR3 region of every patient. Per the authors' processing: CDR3 differences across clinicopathological groups were used to build a classifier for discriminating distant-metastatic papillary thyroid cancer patients. Repertoire diversity was assessed with the Shannon index, and tumor-blood repertoire similarity with the Morisita-Horn index. TCRdb reworked the public reads: Q25 trimming with fastp, MiXCR clone assembly, productive beta chains retained. TCRdb assigned the V and J calls; the authors' analysis was not used. The sample includes some 29,000 clones, with approximately 7.4% observed a single time. The ten top clones hold 43% of the sample.

The germline V gene (reference sequence) gives CDR1 as MNHNY and CDR2 as SVGAGI. V loses 2 bases of germline sequence and J loses 5 bases, and the interval between the two ends is 3 bases. Including cysteine and phenylalanine, the CDR3 has 11 amino acids. Only CDR3 DNA remains: 33 bases, in frame from the first base. The sample was blood. The chain was built from TRBV6-6 and TRBJ2-5, with the D segment identity uncertain. This TCR was recovered from a female donor with papillary thyroid cancer or a benign thyroid nodule (not recorded which). Some clones in this sample may be carry-over from other donors' samples. The DNA sequence is as follows: TGTGCCAGCAGTTACGGCGAGACCCAGTACTTC. Its product reads: CASSYGETQYF.